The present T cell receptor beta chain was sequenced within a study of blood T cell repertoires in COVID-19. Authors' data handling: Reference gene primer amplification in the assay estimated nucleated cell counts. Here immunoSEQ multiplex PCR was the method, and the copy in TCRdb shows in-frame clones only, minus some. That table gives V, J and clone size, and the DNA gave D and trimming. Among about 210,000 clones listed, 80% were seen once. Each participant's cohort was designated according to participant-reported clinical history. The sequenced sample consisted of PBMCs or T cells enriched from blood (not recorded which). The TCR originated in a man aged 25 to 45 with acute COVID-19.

DNA for the CDR3: TGTGCCAGCAGTGAGGGGGGGCTACTCCAAGAGACCCAGTACTTC. Translating it yields CASSEGGLLQETQYF. The chain joins TRBV28 to TRBJ2-5; possible D gene TRBD2, 7 bases. The germline V and J ends were trimmed by 5 bases and 1 base, with 14 bases remaining between them. Germline V lookup: CDR1 MDHEN, CDR2 SYDVKM. The CDR3 is 15 residues long. The full variable domain, rest sourced from reference TRBV28 and TRBJ2-5, is DVKVTQSSRYLVKRTGEKVFLECVQDMDHENMFWYRQDPGLGLRLIYFSYDVKMKEKGDIPEGYSVSREKKERFSLILESASTNQTSMYLCASSEGGLLQETQYFGPGTRLLVL.